The present T cell receptor (beta chain) was sequenced within a study of T cell clonotyping in hematopoietic cell transplantation. Points from the study as a whole: No sorting was done, leaving CD4 and CD8 contributions mixed. Higher Inverse Simpson Index values in graft donor and pretransplant recipient predicted broader posttransplant TCR diversity. After transplant, recipient diversity fell while pathologically expanded clonotypes grew through day 180.

The trim removed 3 bases at V and 0 bases at J, leaving 14 bases unmatched. The CDR3 contains 19 residues. Samples: about 28 days before transplant, then days 30, 100 and 180 after. With regard to this clone: Antigen unknown.

This table comes from immunoSEQ multiplex PCR, and its TCRdb copy is limited to in-frame clones, with some not included. The sample yields about 4,300 clones, approximately 96% seen once. The rearrangement uses TRBV23-1 and TRBJ1-5, with 7 nucleotides matching TRBD1. Being an ORF, TRBV23-1 has a function that is uncertain. The sample here was peripheral blood mononuclear cells, taken 30 days after allogeneic stem cell transplant. This TCR derives from a male patient aged 70 to 85 who had an allogeneic stem cell transplant from an unrelated donor, so T cells may come from the graft donor. Some clones in this sample may be carry-over from other donors' samples. The CDR3 coding sequence is TGCGCCAGCAGTCACCCTGCGGGAAGGGGGCTGAGTAGCAATCAGCCCCAGCATTTT. It encodes CASSHPAGRGLSSNQPQHF.